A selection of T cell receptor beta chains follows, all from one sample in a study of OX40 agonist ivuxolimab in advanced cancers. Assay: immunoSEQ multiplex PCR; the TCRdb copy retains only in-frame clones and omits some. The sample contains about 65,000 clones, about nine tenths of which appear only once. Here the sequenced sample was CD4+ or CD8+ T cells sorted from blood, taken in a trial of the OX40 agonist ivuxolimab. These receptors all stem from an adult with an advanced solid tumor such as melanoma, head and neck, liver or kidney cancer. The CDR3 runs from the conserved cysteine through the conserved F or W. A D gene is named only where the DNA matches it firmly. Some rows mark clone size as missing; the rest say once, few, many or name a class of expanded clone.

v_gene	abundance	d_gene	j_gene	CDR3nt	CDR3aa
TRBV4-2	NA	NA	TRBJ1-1	TGTGCCAGCAGCCAAGAGTCAAAAGTTGAAGCTTTCTTT	CASSQESKVEAFF
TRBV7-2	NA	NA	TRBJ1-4	TGTGCCAGCAGTGGGGAGGGGAGGGGTGAAAAACTGTTTTTT	CASSGEGRGEKLFF
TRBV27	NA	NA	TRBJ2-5	TGTGCCAGCAGTCCCAAAAGGGAACTCACAAGAGGGGAGACCCAGTACTTC	CASSPKRELTRGETQYF
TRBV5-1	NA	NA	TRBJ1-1	TGCGCCAGCAACGGACAGATGAACACTGAAGCTTTCTTT	CASNGQMNTEAFF
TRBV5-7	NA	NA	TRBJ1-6	TGTGCCAGCAGCTTGGGGGGACTAGGACAGCAACTATCACCCCTCCACTTT	CASSLGGLGQQLSPLHF
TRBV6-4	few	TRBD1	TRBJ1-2	TGTGCCAGCAGTGACTCTCCCGGGACAGGGGGCTATGGCTACACCTTC	CASSDSPGTGGYGYTF
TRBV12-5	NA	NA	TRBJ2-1	TGTGCTAGTGGGCTCTCAAATGAGCAGTTCTTC	CASGLSNEQFF
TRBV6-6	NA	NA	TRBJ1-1	TGTGCCAGCAGTTACTTGTCACAGGGAAATGGTGAAGCTTTCTTT	CASSYLSQGNGEAFF
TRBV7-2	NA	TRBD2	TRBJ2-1	TGTGCCAGCAGCTGGCCTAGCGGGGGGGCGAACAATGAGCAGTTCTTC	CASSWPSGGANNEQFF
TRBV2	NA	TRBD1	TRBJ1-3	TGTGCCAGCAGTGGACAGGGGGCAAGAAACACCATATATTTT	CASSGQGARNTIYF
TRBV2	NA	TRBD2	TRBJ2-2	TGTGCCAGCAGCAATAGCGGGGGAGGCACCGGGGAGCTGTTTTTT	CASSNSGGGTGELFF
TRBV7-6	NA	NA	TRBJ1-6	TGTGCCAGCAGCTTAGATAGTATCGAGGGTTCACCCCTCCACTTT	CASSLDSIEGSPLHF
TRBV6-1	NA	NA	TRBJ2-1	TGTGCCAGCAGTTCAGGGCTCTCCTACAATGAGCAGTTCTTC	CASSSGLSYNEQFF
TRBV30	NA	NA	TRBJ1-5	TGTGCCTGGAGGGGAGGCCACAATCAGCCCCAGCATTTT	CAWRGGHNQPQHF
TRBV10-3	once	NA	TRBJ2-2	TGTGCCATCAGTGAAGGTGGGAGGATCACCGGGGAGCTGTTTTTT	CAISEGGRITGELFF
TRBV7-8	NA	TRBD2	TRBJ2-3	TGTGCCAGCAGCTTAGGGTTACTAGCGGGGGGGACAGATACGCAGTATTTT	CASSLGLLAGGTDTQYF
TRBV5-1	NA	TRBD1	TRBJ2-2	TGCGCCAGCAGCCCCCAACACGGGACAGGGAGCACCGGGGAGCTGTTTTTT	CASSPQHGTGSTGELFF
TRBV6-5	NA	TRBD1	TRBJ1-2	TGTGCCAGCAGTTACCGCACAGGGGGGCATGGCTACACCTTC	CASSYRTGGHGYTF
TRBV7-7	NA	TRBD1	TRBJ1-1	TGTGCTAGCAGCTCTGGGACAGGGGATGAAGCTTTCTTT	CASSSGTGDEAFF
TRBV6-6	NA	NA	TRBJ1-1	TGTGCCAGCGGACGTGGGGGGAAGAACACTGAAGCTTTCTTT	CASGRGGKNTEAFF
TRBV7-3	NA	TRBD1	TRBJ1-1	TGTGCCAGCAGTCGAACCACGTTGACAGGGAAAAACACTGAAGCTTTCTTT	CASSRTTLTGKNTEAFF
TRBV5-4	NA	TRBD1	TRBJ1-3	TGTGCCATTACCCGGGGACAGGGGAACTCTGGAAACACCATATATTTT	CAITRGQGNSGNTIYF
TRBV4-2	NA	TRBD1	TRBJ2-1	TGTGCCAGCAGCCCGGCGGTACAGGGGTACAATGAGCAGTTCTTC	CASSPAVQGYNEQFF
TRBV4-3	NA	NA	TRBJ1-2	TGCGCCAGCAGCCAAGGAGTGCTTTCCAGGGGCTATGGCTACACCTTC	CASSQGVLSRGYGYTF
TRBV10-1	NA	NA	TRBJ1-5	TGCGCCAGCAGTATCCGTAGACAACCTCGACTGGGGGCAGGGCAGCCCCAGCATTTT	CASSIRRQPRLGAGQPQHF
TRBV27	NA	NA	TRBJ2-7	TGTGCCAGCACTTCAGGCAGGGACGAGCAGTACTTC	CASTSGRDEQYF
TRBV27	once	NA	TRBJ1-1	TGTGCCAGCAGTACAGGATGGGGGTGGGAGAACACTGAAGCTTTCTTT	CASSTGWGWENTEAFF
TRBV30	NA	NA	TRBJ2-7	TGTGCCTGGAGTGGACAGACGCGGCAGTACTTC	CAWSGQTRQYF
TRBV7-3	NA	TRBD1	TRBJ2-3	TGTGCCAGCAGCAAGGACAGGGGTACAGATACGCAGTATTTT	CASSKDRGTDTQYF
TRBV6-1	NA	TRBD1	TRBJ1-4	TGTGCCAGCAGTCCCAGGGGGGGGGAAGCAAAACTGTTTTTT	CASSPRGGEAKLFF
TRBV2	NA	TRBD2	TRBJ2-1	TGTGCCAGCAGTGATGGCGGGGGGGCCTATGAGCAGTTCTTC	CASSDGGGAYEQFF
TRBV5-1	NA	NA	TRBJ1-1	TGCGCCAGCAGCTTGGAGATTGCCACTGAAGCTTTCTTT	CASSLEIATEAFF